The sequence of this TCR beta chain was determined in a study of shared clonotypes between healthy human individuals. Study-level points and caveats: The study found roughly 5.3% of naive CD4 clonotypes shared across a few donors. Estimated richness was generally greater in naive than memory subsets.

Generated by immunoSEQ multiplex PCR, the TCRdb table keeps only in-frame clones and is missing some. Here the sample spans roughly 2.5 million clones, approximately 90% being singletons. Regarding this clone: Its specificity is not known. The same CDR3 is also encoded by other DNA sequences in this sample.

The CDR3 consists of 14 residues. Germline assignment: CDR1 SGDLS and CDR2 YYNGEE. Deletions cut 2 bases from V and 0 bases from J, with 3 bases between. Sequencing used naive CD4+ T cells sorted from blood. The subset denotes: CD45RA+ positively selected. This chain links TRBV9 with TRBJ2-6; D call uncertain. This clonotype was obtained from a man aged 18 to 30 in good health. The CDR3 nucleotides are TGTGCCAGCAGCGTCGGCTCTGGGGCCAACGTCCTGACTTTC. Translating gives CASSVGSGANVLTF.